These T cell receptor beta chains were read from a single sample in a study of technical replicates of blood from several donors. The assay was immunoSEQ multiplex PCR, and TCRdb's table has in-frame clones only and misses some. The sample comprises about 34,000 clones, just over 90% of which are singletons, and about 4% rests with the top ten. Sequences were obtained from PBMCs. The receptor set was obtained from a human donor in good health. Some clones in this sample may be carry-over from other donors' samples. The CDR3 runs from the conserved cysteine through the conserved F or W. The D gene is left open where the match is weak. Clone size, where shown, is once, few, many, or a class for clones that have expanded.

TRBJ2-7 TRBV6-1 TRBD1 NA TGTGCCAGCACCATATCAGGGACAGGCTACGAGCAGTACTTC CASTISGTGYEQYF
TRBJ2-5 TRBV5-1 TRBD2 NA TGCGCCAGCAGCAAGGTTGCCTTTAGCGGGCCAATCCAGGAAGAGACCCAGTACTTC CASSKVAFSGPIQEETQYF
TRBJ2-7 TRBV7-9 TRBD1 once TGTGCCAGCAGCTGGGACAGGGGGGAGCAGTACTTC CASSWDRGEQYF
TRBJ2-1 TRBV6-1 TRBD2 once TGTGCCAGCAGTTGGACTAGCGGGTCTGTCAATGAGCAGTTCTTC CASSWTSGSVNEQFF
TRBJ2-2 TRBV4-3 NA NA TGCGCCAGCAGCCAAGAAGGAGGGAGTTCGGGAACCGGGGAGCTGTTTTTT CASSQEGGSSGTGELFF
TRBJ1-1 TRBV7-2 TRBD1 NA TGTGCCAGCAGCTATCTACAGGGGGCGTCCACTGAAGCTTTCTTT CASSYLQGASTEAFF
TRBJ2-1 TRBV11-2 NA NA TGTGCCAGCAGCTTAGGCCACAACAATGAGCAGTTCTTC CASSLGHNNEQFF
TRBJ2-7 TRBV28 NA NA TGTGCCAGCGCGAATTGGCGGGGTGGAGAGCAGTACTTC CASANWRGGEQYF
TRBJ2-3 TRBV10-3 NA NA TGTGCCATCAGTGGAGGCCCAGATACGCAGTATTTT CAISGGPDTQYF
TRBJ2-7 TRBV5-1 TRBD2 NA TGTGCCAGCAGCTCACCGGGAGGGCCGTACGAGCAGTACTTC CASSSPGGPYEQYF
TRBJ1-2 TRBV9 NA NA TGTGCCAGCAGCGCCTCCGAACGGGATAAGTTTAGCTATGGCTACACCTTC CASSASERDKFSYGYTF
TRBJ1-3 TRBV6-5 NA once TGTGCCAGCAGGCGGGACGGCTCTGGAAACACCATATATTTT CASRRDGSGNTIYF
TRBJ2-5 TRBV5-1 TRBD2 once TGCGCCAGCAGCTTGGGAGCTAGCGGGGGCCAAGAGACCCAGTACTTC CASSLGASGGQETQYF
TRBJ1-6 TRBV6-1 TRBD1 NA TGTGCCAGCAGTCCCGACAGGGGTAGCAATTCACCCCTCCACTTT CASSPDRGSNSPLHF
TRBJ2-2 TRBV2 NA NA TGTGCCAGCAGAGACAGGATTTTGGGCACCGGGGAGCTGTTTTTT CASRDRILGTGELFF
TRBJ2-1 TRBV7-7 TRBD2 NA TGTGCCAGCAGCCGTAGCGGGGGGGCAGATGAGCAGTTCTTC CASSRSGGADEQFF
TRBJ1-1 TRBV4-3 NA few TGCGCCAGCAGCCAAGAGGCTGGGACTGGCACTGAAGCTTTCTTT CASSQEAGTGTEAFF
TRBJ1-2 TRBV6-5 TRBD1 few TGTGCCAGCAGGCGACAGGGTAACTATGGCTACACCTTC CASRRQGNYGYTF
TRBJ2-2 TRBV30 TRBD2 NA TGTGCCTGGAGTGGGGGGGGAGGGAACACCGGGGAGCTGTTTTTT CAWSGGGGNTGELFF
TRBJ2-5 TRBV6-5 NA NA TGTGCCAGCAGTTACTCGAGAGAGACCCAGTACTTC CASSYSRETQYF